The 27 T cell receptor beta chains listed next were all sequenced from one sample in a study of beta chain features in type 1 diabetes. The whole isolated RNA underwent reverse transcription, so sequencing captured expressed TCRB transcripts. Sequencing used immunoSEQ multiplex PCR; TCRdb keeps in-frame clones, though not all of them. The data hold hundreds of thousands of clones, with 11% to 15% observed a single time. Sequencing used naive CD4+ T cells from blood. The receptor set was obtained from a man younger than 40 in good health.

The gene calls are TRBV9 and TRBJ2-3, with D tentatively TRBD2 (6 bases). The CDR3 totals 16 residues. The V gene lost 2 bases and the J gene lost 6 bases, with 19 bases spanning the gap. Germline CDR1 SGDLS, CDR2 YYNGEE. The CDR3 is CASSVSGGRVGDTQYF. Written as DNA, the CDR3 is TGTGCCAGCAGCGTTTCTGGGGGGAGAGTAGGGGATACGCAGTATTTT. Looking up the rest from reference TRBV9 and TRBJ2-3 gives the full variable domain: DSGVTQTPKHLITATGQRVTLRCSPRSGDLSVYWYQQSLDQGLQFLIQYYNGEERAKGNILERFSAQQFPDLHSELNLSSLELGDSALYFCASSVSGGRVGDTQYFGPGTRLTVL.

This clone was detected a few times. The CDR3 bases are TGCGCCAGCAGCTTGATTAGGGCAAACCCCGGCGAGCAGTACTTC. Translating gives CASSLIRANPGEQYF. The chain combines TRBV5-1 with TRBJ2-7; D is uncertain. Deletions cut 1 base from V and 6 bases from J, with 17 bases between. The CDR3 has 15 residues. CDR1 and CDR2 (germline): SGHRS, YFSETQ.

This rearrangement joins TRBV7-2 to TRBJ1-1, with a tentative D call TRBD1 (5 bases). This CDR3 spans 14 amino acids. Looked up from germline, CDR1 is SGHTA and CDR2 is FQGNSA. Trimming left V 4 bases short and J 11 bases short, with 20 bases between. The CDR3 DNA reads as TGTGCCAGCAGCTCTCACCAAGGGCGGGACGGGGCTTTCTTT. It translates to CASSSHQGRDGAFF.

The chain uses TRBV29-1 and TRBJ2-4; TRBD1 aligns across 7 bases. Per germline, CDR1 SQVTM and CDR2 ANQGSEA. J was trimmed by 8 bases and V by 6 bases; bases with no gene match: 10. The CDR3 totals 13 residues. CDR3 protein: CSVAGQVRDIQYF. The CDR3 bases are TGCAGCGTCGCCGGACAGGTCCGGGACATTCAGTACTTC.

J is TRBJ2-7 and V is TRBV10-3; tentatively, D is TRBD2 (5 bases). Germline CDR1 reads ENHRY; CDR2 reads SYGVKD. The CDR3 consists of 12 residues. Trimming shortened V by 9 bases and J by 4 bases, and 13 bases separated the two germline ends. CDR3 sequence: CAISLGEYEQYF. In DNA form, the CDR3 reads TGTGCCATTAGCCTCGGGGAATACGAGCAGTACTTC.

This clone was counted between two and nine times. The V gene is TRBV29-1, the J gene TRBJ2-1, with unresolved D. The V end lost 4 bases, the J end lost 6 bases, and 13 bases lay between the germline ends. CDR3 size: 13 residues. Germline V gives CDR1 SQVTM, CDR2 ANQGSEA. The CDR3: CSVGPEESNEQFF. Written as DNA, the CDR3 is TGCAGCGTTGGTCCAGAAGAGAGCAATGAGCAGTTCTTC.

J is TRBJ2-1 and V is TRBV30; D is perhaps TRBD2 (6 bases). The germline V gene has CDR1 GTSNPN and CDR2 SVGIG (reference sequence). The CDR3 covers 14 residues. The germline V and J ends were trimmed by 4 bases and 0 bases, with 10 bases remaining between them. CDR3 sequence reads: CAWKSGSSYNEQFF. The CDR3 DNA is TGTGCCTGGAAGAGCGGGTCCTCCTACAATGAGCAGTTCTTC. The full variable domain, rest sourced from reference TRBV30 and TRBJ2-1, is SQTIHQWPATLVQPVGSPLSLECTVEGTSNPNLYWYRQAAGRGLQLLFYSVGIGQISSEVPQNLSASRPQDRQFILSSKKLLLSDSGFYLCAWKSGSSYNEQFFGPGTRLTVL.

The V gene is TRBV4-1, the J gene TRBJ2-7, with 8 bases matching TRBD2. This CDR3 region has 16 residues. Germline CDR1 and CDR2: MGHRA and YSYEKL. V was clipped by 3 bases and J by 0 bases; unmatched bases: 7. The CDR3 DNA reads as TGCGCCAGCAGCCATTTCCCGAGCGGGGGCTCCTACGAGCAGTACTTC. It is translated as CASSHFPSGGSYEQYF.

This clone appeared many times. The genes are TRBV29-1 and TRBJ2-3, with D perhaps being TRBD1 or TRBD2 (5 bases each). With 7 bases removed from V and 1 base from J, the gap between germline ends came to 12 bases. This CDR3 has 13 residues. Per germline, CDR1 SQVTM and CDR2 ANQGSEA. DNA for the CDR3: TGCAGCGAACGGGACGAACGCACAGATACGCAGTATTTT. It specifies CSERDERTDTQYF.

This clone showed up just a few times. The chain carries TRBV7-6 and TRBJ2-7, with TRBD2 matching 13 bases. Looked up from germline, CDR1 is SGHVS and CDR2 is FNYEAQ. After removal of 6 bases from V and 1 base from J, the junction contained 3 bases not matched to a gene. CDR3 length equals 15 residues. The CDR3 DNA follows: TGTGCCAGCAGTAGGACTAGCGGGAGTTCCTACGAGCAGTACGTC. Its protein is CASSRTSGSSYEQYV.

Only a few counts were recorded for this clone. This chain joins TRBV5-1 and TRBJ2-7, with a weak D call TRBD2 (6 bases). With 2 bases removed from V and 5 bases from J, the gap between germline ends came to 11 bases. Per the germline V gene, CDR1 is SGHRS and CDR2 is YFSETQ. There are 13 residues in the CDR3. The CDR3 protein is CASSLIGEDEQYF. DNA for the CDR3: TGCGCCAGCAGCTTAATCGGGGAGGACGAGCAGTACTTC.

This clone has more than one count but fewer than ten. V and J are TRBV7-9 and TRBJ1-1; D may be TRBD1 (5 bases). V gave up 3 bases and J gave up 0 bases, with 11 bases separating them. The CDR3 runs to 15 residues. Germline loops: CDR1 SEHNR, CDR2 FQNEAQ (reference sequence). The CDR3 bases are TGTGCCAGCAGCTTTGGGGGGGTCTTGAACACTGAAGCTTTCTTT. Its translation is CASSFGGVLNTEAFF.

This clone was recorded a few times. The chain uses TRBV7-9 and TRBJ2-3; D call uncertain. The germline V gene has CDR1 SEHNR and CDR2 FQNEAQ (reference sequence). Trimming removed 2 bases from V and 5 bases from J, with 8 bases in between. The CDR3 runs 13 residues. The CDR3 bases are TGTGCCAGCAGCTTATCGACTTTAGATACGCAGTATTTT. Amino acid sequence: CASSLSTLDTQYF.

CDR3 in amino acids: CASSPGENYGYTF. The CDR3, as DNA: TGTGCCAGCTCACCCGGGGAAAACTATGGCTACACCTTC. The chain links TRBV7-9 to TRBJ1-2; D is ambiguous. The ends were cut back, 8 bases at V and 2 bases at J, with 12 bases in the middle. Germline V gene data show CDR1 as SEHNR and CDR2 as FQNEAQ (reference sequence). The CDR3 runs 13 residues.

This clone was seen a handful of times. This chain joins TRBV4-1 and TRBJ1-2; 10 bases line up with TRBD1. The length of the CDR3 is 14 residues. The germline V gene has CDR1 MGHRA and CDR2 YSYEKL. Unmatched junction bases numbered 1, after V lost 4 bases and J lost 2 bases. The CDR3 nucleotides read TGCGCCAGCAGCCGGGACAGGGGAAACTATGGCTACACCTTC. This codes for CASSRDRGNYGYTF.

In its sample, this clone was seen a few times. J is TRBJ1-1 and V is TRBV5-1; D is possibly TRBD1 (5 bases). Per germline, CDR1 SGHRS and CDR2 YFSETQ. Deletions cut 5 bases from V and 4 bases from J, with 12 bases between. CDR3 size: 13 residues. The CDR3 bases are TGCGCCAGCAGTCGAGAGGGGACCACTGAAGCTTTCTTT. Translation: CASSREGTTEAFF.

The chain combines TRBV11-2 with TRBJ2-5, with 7 positions matching TRBD2. CDR1 is SGHAT, CDR2 FQNNGV, per germline. Trimming removed 1 base from V and 3 bases from J; junction bases left unmatched: 5. The CDR3 runs to 15 residues. CDR3 region: CASSLGGLVKETQYF. CDR3 DNA sequence: TGTGCCAGCAGCTTAGGAGGACTAGTAAAAGAGACCCAGTACTTC.

This clone was detected a few times. J is TRBJ2-5 and V is TRBV11-3; either TRBD1 or TRBD2 may fit D (5 bases each). The germline gives CDR1 SGHNT, CDR2 YENEEA. The CDR3 has 13 residues. With 3 bases removed from V and 4 bases from J, the gap between germline ends came to 9 bases. Here the CDR3 DNA reads TGTGCCAGCAGCTTGGGGGAGAGAGAGACCCAGTACTTC. It is translated as CASSLGERETQYF.

The chain employs TRBV7-2 and TRBJ2-3; D is unresolved. The germline V and J ends were trimmed by 2 bases and 5 bases, with 5 bases remaining between them. The CDR3 has 12 residues. Per the germline V gene, CDR1 is SGHTA and CDR2 is FQGNSA. CDR3: CASSLLGDTQYF. In nucleotides, the CDR3 is TGTGCCAGCAGCTTACTGGGAGATACGCAGTATTTT.

A few counts support this clone. The chain recombines TRBV18 with TRBJ1-1; D call uncertain. The CDR3 has 13 amino acids. CDR1 is KGHSH and CDR2 is LQKENI in the germline V gene. With 0 bases removed from V and 0 bases from J, the gap between germline ends came to 2 bases. In DNA form, the CDR3 reads TGTGCCAGCTCACCACCGGTGAACACTGAAGCTTTCTTT. Translation gives CASSPPVNTEAFF.

The J gene is TRBJ2-3, the V gene TRBV15; 9 nucleotides line up with TRBD1. CDR1 and CDR2 (germline): LNHNV, YYDKDF (reference sequence). With V trimmed by 1 base and J by 0 bases, 2 bases remained unmatched. This CDR3 is 16 amino acids long. This CDR3 reads CATSRGGTGSTDTQYF. Written as DNA, the CDR3 is TGTGCCACCAGCAGAGGGGGGACAGGGAGCACAGATACGCAGTATTTT.

The gene calls are TRBV5-1 and TRBJ2-6, with 8 bases aligning to TRBD1. CDR1 is SGHRS and CDR2 is YFSETQ in the germline V gene. J was trimmed by 2 bases and V by 4 bases; bases with no gene match: 2. CDR3 length equals 15 residues. The CDR3 DNA sequence: TGCGCCAGCAGCGCGACAGGGGCTGGGGCCAACGTCCTGACTTTC. It specifies CASSATGAGANVLTF.

The V gene is TRBV7-2, the J gene TRBJ2-3, with D tentatively TRBD2 (6 bases). This CDR3 has 15 residues. Germline values: CDR1 SGHTA, CDR2 FQGNSA. With 1 base removed from V and 0 bases from J, the gap between germline ends came to 8 bases. CDR3 sequence: CASSLVLASTDTQYF. For the CDR3, the DNA is TGTGCCAGCAGCTTAGTACTAGCTAGCACAGATACGCAGTATTTT. Full variable domain (remainder filled in from reference TRBV7-2 and TRBJ2-3): GAGVSQSPSNKVTEKGKDVELRCDPISGHTALYWYRQSLGQGLEFLIYFQGNSAPDKSGLPSDRFSAERTGGSVSTLTIQRTQQEDSAVYLCASSLVLASTDTQYFGPGTRLTVL.

Only a few counts were recorded for this clone. V is TRBV6-1 and J is TRBJ2-1; D gene ambiguous. This CDR3 is 15 amino acids long. V was cut by 6 bases and J by 0 bases, with 12 bases left in between. From germline, CDR1 is MNHNS and CDR2 SASEGT. The CDR3 DNA sequence: TGTGCCAGCAGGGAGACACCCGACTCCTACAATGAGCAGTTCTTC. Translating gives CASRETPDSYNEQFF.

The gene calls are TRBV5-1 and TRBJ1-2; the match to TRBD1 covers 8 bases. The CDR3 consists of 13 residues. V lost 3 bases, J lost 5 bases, and 3 bases stayed unmatched. Germline assignment: CDR1 SGHRS and CDR2 YFSETQ. CDR3 DNA sequence: TGCGCCAGCAGCTCCCGGACAGGGTATGGCTACACCTTC. Translated, it gives CASSSRTGYGYTF.

A few counts support this clone. V usage is TRBV10-3 and J usage is TRBJ2-2; D is unresolved. The CDR3 is made up of 16 amino acids. V lost 1 base and J 3 bases, leaving 12 bases between the germline ends. Germline V gene lookup returns CDR1 ENHRY and CDR2 SYGVKD. In DNA, the CDR3 is TGTGCCATCAGTGAGTGGTTCGGGCTAGACACCGGGGAGCTGTTTTTT. Translation gives CAISEWFGLDTGELFF.

Only a few counts were recorded for this clone. The chain combines TRBV9 with TRBJ2-3, with 10 bases aligning to TRBD1. V dropped 6 bases and J dropped 1; count of bases not matched to a gene: 5. The CDR3 length is 15 residues. Germline V gene sequence: CDR1 SGDLS, CDR2 YYNGEE. CDR3 bases: TGTGCCAGCAACAGGGGGACAGGGGGCACAGATACGCAGTATTTT. Its translation: CASNRGTGGTDTQYF.